This is a list of T cell receptor beta chains from one sample in a study of cytomegalovirus exposure and HLA in healthy donors. Assay used: immunoSEQ multiplex PCR; TCRdb lists only in-frame clones, some missing. The data show over 120,000 clones, roughly 87% seen once. The sample taken for sequencing was PBMCs. All receptors derive from a man between 18 and 29 years old in good health and CMV-seropositive. Each CDR3 is given with its conserved first and last residue. A D gene is named only where the DNA matches it firmly. Not all rows give a size; the values are once, few, many and, for expanded clones, a class.

TRBJ1-6	.	once	TRBV11-2	CASSLGGRNNSPLHF	TGTGCCAGCAGCTTAGGGGGGCGAAATAATTCACCCCTCCACTTT
TRBJ1-5	.	.	TRBV6-6	CASRDSNQPQHF	TGTGCCAGCAGGGACAGTAATCAGCCCCAGCATTTT
TRBJ2-7	TRBD1	.	TRBV11-2	CASSFPPGTGTYEQYF	TGTGCCAGCAGCTTTCCTCCCGGGACAGGGACCTACGAGCAGTACTTC
TRBJ2-7	.	.	TRBV15	CATSRENRAYEQYF	TGTGCCACCAGCAGAGAAAACAGAGCCTACGAGCAGTACTTC
TRBJ2-7	.	.	TRBV6-1	CASSGQAPTYEQYF	TGTGCCAGCAGTGGGCAGGCCCCCACCTACGAGCAGTACTTC
TRBJ2-1	TRBD2	.	TRBV5-6	CASSLAGTREEQFF	TGTGCCAGCAGCTTGGCCGGGACTAGGGAGGAGCAGTTCTTC
TRBJ2-7	.	.	TRBV7-8	CASSPLTGSYEQYF	TGTGCCAGCAGCCCTTTGACGGGCTCCTACGAGCAGTACTTC
TRBJ2-3	.	.	TRBV28	CASSFGGSTDTQYF	TGTGCCAGCAGTTTTGGGGGCAGCACAGATACGCAGTATTTT
TRBJ1-2	TRBD1	.	TRBV4-1	CASSQAGQGSYGYTF	TGCGCCAGCAGCCAGGCCGGACAGGGCTCCTATGGCTACACCTTC
TRBJ2-3	.	.	TRBV29-1	CTGHSSTDTQYF	TGCACCGGACATTCAAGCACAGATACGCAGTATTTT
TRBJ2-1	.	many	TRBV19	CASSLGPYNEQFF	TGTGCCAGTAGCCTGGGGCCGTACAATGAGCAGTTCTTC
TRBJ1-5	TRBD1	.	TRBV28	CASSKDRVINQPQHF	TGTGCCAGCAGCAAAGACAGGGTAATCAATCAGCCCCAGCATTTT
TRBJ1-1	.	.	TRBV4-1	CASSQEATEAFF	TGCGCCAGCAGCCAAGAGGCTACTGAAGCTTTCTTT
TRBJ1-2	.	.	TRBV7-3	CASSPDRKGYTF	TGTGCCAGCAGCCCAGACAGGAAGGGCTACACCTTC
TRBJ2-1	TRBD1	.	TRBV5-1	CASSLAGQGAHEQFF	TGCGCCAGCAGCTTGGCCGGGCAGGGGGCCCATGAGCAGTTCTTC
TRBJ1-6	TRBD1	.	TRBV11-2	CASSEGTGNSPLHF	TGTGCCAGCAGCGAAGGGACAGGGAATTCACCCCTCCACTTT
TRBJ2-3	.	.	TRBV6-5	CASSYSGGYSTDTQYF	TGTGCCAGCAGTTACTCTGGGGGCTATAGCACAGATACGCAGTATTTT
TRBJ2-1	TRBD2	.	TRBV27	CASSPGLAGVKTRNEQFF	TGTGCCAGCAGCCCGGGACTAGCGGGAGTTAAGACGAGGAATGAGCAGTTCTTC
TRBJ1-2	.	.	TRBV7-2	CASSLVPVSEYGYTF	TGTGCCAGCAGCTTAGTACCCGTCAGCGAATATGGCTACACCTTC
TRBJ2-7	.	few	TRBV2	CASSPEGRYEQYF	TGTGCCAGCAGTCCCGAGGGCCGCTACGAGCAGTACTTC
TRBJ2-7	TRBD2	.	TRBV4-1	CASSPGLAGSYEQYF	TGCGCCAGCAGCCCCGGACTAGCGGGGAGCTACGAGCAGTACTTC
TRBJ2-7	.	.	TRBV19	CASSMGGQTYEQYF	TGTGCCAGTAGTATGGGGGGACAGACCTACGAGCAGTACTTC
TRBJ1-6	.	.	TRBV19	CASSIVQAENSPLHF	TGTGCCAGTAGTATAGTACAGGCGGAAAATTCACCCCTCCACTTT
TRBJ2-7	TRBD1	.	TRBV15	CATPDRGSYEQYF	TGTGCCACCCCCGACAGGGGCTCCTACGAGCAGTACTTC
TRBJ2-1	.	.	TRBV2	CASRMTDLGNEQFF	TGTGCCAGCAGGATGACAGACCTTGGGAATGAGCAGTTCTTC
TRBJ2-7	.	.	TRBV15	CATSREGAPFSYEQYF	TGTGCCACCAGCAGAGAGGGGGCCCCCTTCTCCTACGAGCAGTACTTC
TRBJ2-7	TRBD2	once	TRBV11-2	CASSLVTSGPTYEQYF	TGTGCCAGCAGCTTAGTCACTAGCGGGCCTACCTACGAGCAGTACTTC
TRBJ1-4	TRBD1	.	TRBV5-4	CASSLGTGSTNEKLFF	TGTGCCAGCAGCCTCGGGACAGGGAGTACTAATGAAAAACTGTTTTTT
TRBJ2-2	.	.	TRBV6-4	CASSPTQGAGELFF	TGTGCCAGCAGCCCCACCCAGGGCGCCGGGGAGCTGTTTTTT
TRBJ1-5	TRBD1	once	TRBV19	CASSFRTGRNQPQHF	TGTGCCAGTAGTTTTCGGACAGGGCGGAATCAGCCCCAGCATTTT
TRBJ2-1	TRBD2	.	TRBV6-5	CASSRAGIRFF	TGTGCCAGCAGTAGAGCGGGGATCCGGTTCTTC
TRBJ1-5	.	.	TRBV7-9	CASSSQQVLGTQPQHF	TGTGCCAGCAGCTCTCAACAGGTCTTAGGCACACAGCCCCAGCATTTT
TRBJ1-1	.	.	TRBV7-8	CASSLAPGVHTEAFF	TGTGCCAGCAGCTTAGCGCCGGGGGTTCACACTGAAGCTTTCTTT
TRBJ2-7	TRBD2	few	TRBV15	CATSRETAGEQYF	TGTGCCACCAGCAGAGAGACAGCGGGGGAGCAGTACTTC
TRBJ1-2	.	.	TRBV30	CAWSLSGTNYGYTF	TGTGCCTGGAGTCTGTCCGGGACAAACTATGGCTACACCTTC
TRBJ2-2	.	.	TRBV2	CASSGEGNTGELFF	TGTGCCAGCAGTGGAGAGGGAAACACCGGGGAGCTGTTTTTT
TRBJ1-6	.	.	TRBV7-3	CASSLREGEGSPLHF	TGTGCCAGCAGCTTGAGGGAAGGTGAGGGTTCACCCCTCCACTTT
TRBJ2-7	TRBD1	.	TRBV5-1	CASSLQGGEQYF	TGCGCCAGCAGCTTACAGGGGGGCGAGCAGTACTTC
TRBJ1-5	TRBD1	.	TRBV6-5	CASRSSGGYQPQHF	TGTGCCAGCAGATCATCAGGGGGCTATCAGCCCCAGCATTTT
TRBJ1-1	.	.	TRBV5-1	CASSLGDTAGAREAFF	TGCGCCAGCAGCTTGGGGGATACAGCGGGGGCGAGGGAAGCTTTCTTT
TRBJ1-3	TRBD1	.	TRBV29-1	CSVTRTGGDTIYF	TGCAGCGTCACAAGGACAGGCGGAGACACCATATATTTT
TRBJ2-1	.	.	TRBV29-1	CSVNGRANEQFF	TGCAGCGTTAACGGGAGAGCGAATGAGCAGTTCTTC
TRBJ2-7	TRBD1	.	TRBV9	CASSAGQGRWDHEQYF	TGTGCCAGCAGCGCCGGACAGGGAAGGTGGGATCACGAGCAGTACTTC
TRBJ2-7	TRBD2	few	TRBV6-5	CASRPGGTYEQYF	TGTGCCAGCAGGCCGGGGGGGACCTACGAGCAGTACTTC
TRBJ2-1	.	.	TRBV5-1	CASSPGYYNEQFF	TGCGCCAGCAGCCCAGGGTACTACAATGAGCAGTTCTTC